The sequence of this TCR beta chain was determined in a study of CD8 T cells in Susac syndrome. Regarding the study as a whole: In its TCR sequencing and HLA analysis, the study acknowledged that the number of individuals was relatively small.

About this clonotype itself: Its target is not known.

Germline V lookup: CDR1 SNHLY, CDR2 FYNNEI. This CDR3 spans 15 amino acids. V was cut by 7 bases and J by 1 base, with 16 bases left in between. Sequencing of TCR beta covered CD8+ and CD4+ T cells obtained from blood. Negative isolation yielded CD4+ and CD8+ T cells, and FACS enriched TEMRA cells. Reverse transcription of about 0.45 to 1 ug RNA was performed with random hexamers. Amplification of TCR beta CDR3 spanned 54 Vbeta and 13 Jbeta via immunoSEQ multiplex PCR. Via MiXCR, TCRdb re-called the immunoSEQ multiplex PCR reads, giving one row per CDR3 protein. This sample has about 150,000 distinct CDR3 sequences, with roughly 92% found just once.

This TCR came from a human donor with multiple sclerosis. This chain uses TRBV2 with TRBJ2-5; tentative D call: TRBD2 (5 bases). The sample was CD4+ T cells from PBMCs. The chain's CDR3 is CASTLRGSGQETQYF. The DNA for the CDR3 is TGTGCCAGCACCCTAAGAGGGAGCGGCCAAGAGACCCAGTACTTC.